These 27 T cell receptor beta chains share one sample of origin, sequenced in a study of PD-1 blockade in classical Hodgkin lymphoma. Noted time point: cycle 4 day 1 (C4D1), after less than 7 weeks of nivolumab. No patient escaped relapse after autologous stem cell transplantation, and brentuximab vedotin exposure varied. Here immunoSEQ multiplex PCR was the method, and the copy in TCRdb shows in-frame clones only, minus some. Of about 47,000 clones detected, 80% appear once; the ten largest clones hold around 19%. This specimen consisted of peripheral blood mononuclear cells (PBMCs), obtained before the fourth cycle of nivolumab. Receptor source: a human donor with classical Hodgkin lymphoma.

This clone was detected only a few times. V usage is TRBV5-4 and J usage is TRBJ2-5; 7 bases line up with TRBD2. CDR3 length: 14 residues. The ends lost 6 bases at V and 5 bases at J; junction bases unmatched: 10. Germline CDR1 SGHNT, CDR2 YYREEE (reference sequence). The CDR3 coding sequence is TGTGCCAGCACCAAGGGGATGGGGGGGGAGACCCAGTACTTC. Translation gives CASTKGMGGETQYF.

Only a few counts were recorded for this clone. This chain links TRBV28 with TRBJ1-2; D remains unclear. Germline V gives CDR1 MDHEN, CDR2 SYDVKM. The CDR3 covers 13 residues. Trimming removed 5 bases from V and 4 bases from J, with 11 bases in between. As DNA, the CDR3 is TGTGCCAGCAGTCTCCGGATGGGCTATGGCTACACCTTC. This gives the protein CASSLRMGYGYTF.

This chain uses TRBV11-3 with TRBJ1-2, with D unresolved. Germline V gives CDR1 SGHNT, CDR2 YENEEA. Between the trimmed V and J ends, which lost 6 bases and 5 bases, there was a span of 7 bases. The CDR3 loop spans 11 amino acids. CDR3 coding DNA: TGTGCCAGCAGTTTAAGGTATGGCTACACCTTC. It codes for CASSLRYGYTF.

The chain combines TRBV6-4 with TRBJ2-3; D uncertain. Germline V gives CDR1 MRHNA, CDR2 SNTAGT. Trimming took 0 bases from V and 3 from J, leaving 7 bases between them. This CDR3 contains 14 residues. CDR3 bases: TGTGCCAGCAGTGACTCAGGGCGGACAGATACGCAGTATTTT. Translation gives CASSDSGRTDTQYF.

This chain joins TRBV11-1 and TRBJ2-3, with D unresolved. V gave up 1 base and J gave up 1 base, with 6 bases separating them. The CDR3 runs to 14 residues. Germline loops: CDR1 SGHAT, CDR2 FQDESV (reference sequence). DNA of the CDR3: TGTGCCAGCAGCTTAGTAGCTGGCACAGATACGCAGTATTTT. It codes for CASSLVAGTDTQYF.

The chain uses TRBV5-1 and TRBJ2-3, with D possibly called TRBD1 or TRBD2 (5 bases each). V lost 3 bases and J lost 3, with 14 bases in between. The CDR3 is 15 amino acids. Per the germline V gene, CDR1 is SGHRS and CDR2 is YFSETQ. CDR3 in DNA: TGCGCCAGCAGCTCTGGGGGAGTAAGAACAGATACGCAGTATTTT. Translated: CASSSGGVRTDTQYF.

V usage is TRBV6-6 and J usage is TRBJ2-2; maybe TRBD2 (6 bases). CDR1 is MNHNY, CDR2 SVGAGI, per germline (reference sequence). The length of the CDR3 is 14 residues. Deletions cut 4 bases from V and 4 bases from J, with 10 bases between. Written as DNA, the CDR3 is TGTGCCAGCAGTTTGACTAGTTTCACCGGGGAGCTGTTTTTT. This codes for CASSLTSFTGELFF.

V is TRBV5-1 and J is TRBJ1-1; 10 nucleotides align to TRBD1. Trimming removed 5 bases from V and 1 base from J; junction bases left unmatched: 11. CDR1 is SGHRS and CDR2 is YFSETQ in the germline V gene. The CDR3 length is 17 residues. The CDR3 nucleotides are TGCGCCAGCAGACTCACCGGGACAGGGGTAGGGAACACTGAAGCTTTCTTT. The encoded protein is CASRLTGTGVGNTEAFF.

The V gene is TRBV5-6, the J gene TRBJ1-1, with D uncertain. Germline-derived CDR1 and CDR2 are SGHDT and YYEEEE. The CDR3 runs 14 residues. V dropped 0 bases and J dropped 1 base, with 7 bases sitting between them. The CDR3 DNA reads as TGTGCCAGCAGCTTGGTATACCCGAACACTGAAGCTTTCTTT. As protein: CASSLVYPNTEAFF. Using reference TRBV5-6 and TRBJ1-1 for the parts outside the CDR3, the full variable domain is DAGVTQSPTHLIKTRGQQVTLRCSPKSGHDTVSWYQQALGQGPQFIFQYYEEEERQRGNFPDRFSGHQFPNYSSELNVNALLLGDSALYLCASSLVYPNTEAFFGQGTRLTVV.

The J gene is TRBJ1-5, the V gene TRBV28; weak D call: TRBD1 (5 bases). The CDR3 sequence is 14 residues long. Germline CDR1 MDHEN, CDR2 SYDVKM. V was clipped by 4 bases and J by 0 bases, with 7 bases between them. This CDR3 is CASSSGYSNQPQHF. Here the CDR3 DNA reads TGTGCCAGCAGTTCAGGGTATAGCAATCAGCCCCAGCATTTT.

The chain couples TRBV30 to TRBJ1-2, with no clear D. Germline values: CDR1 GTSNPN, CDR2 SVGIG (reference sequence). This CDR3 is 14 amino acids long. V shed 0 bases and J shed 0 bases, with 8 bases lying between them. The CDR3 sequence: CAWSVTEPNYGYTF. The CDR3, as DNA: TGTGCCTGGAGTGTCACAGAACCTAACTATGGCTACACCTTC.

This clone came up once. The gene calls are TRBV10-2 and TRBJ2-7; weak D call: TRBD2 (5 bases). V was shortened by 6 bases and J by 9 bases, with 15 bases between the two germline ends. The CDR3 runs 12 residues. The V gene's germline CDR1 is WSHSY and CDR2 SAAADI. CDR3 DNA: TGCGCCAGCAGAACCGACTCCGCGGGGCAGTACTTC. Its translation: CASRTDSAGQYF.

V usage is TRBV21-1 and J usage is TRBJ2-6; the D call in the table, TRBD1, was not verified against the DNA. TRBV21-1 is described as a pseudogene. This CDR3 has 15 residues. In DNA form, the CDR3 reads TGTGCCAGCAGCGAGGGGGAACCTAGGGCCAACGTCCTGACTTTC. Amino acid sequence: CASSEGEPRANVLTF.

This rearrangement joins TRBV5-4 to TRBJ2-7; no reliable D call. V lost 1 base and J lost 7, with 12 bases in between. The V gene's germline CDR1 is SGHNT and CDR2 YYREEE (reference sequence). The CDR3 totals 13 residues. As DNA, the CDR3 is TGTGCCAGCAGCTTGTCCGGGCAGGAGGAGCAGTACTTC. Protein sequence: CASSLSGQEEQYF.

The chain joins TRBV5-1 to TRBJ1-4, with unresolved D. With 0 bases removed from V and 5 bases from J, the gap between germline ends came to 8 bases. There are 14 residues in the CDR3. Germline CDR1 reads SGHRS; CDR2 reads YFSETQ. The CDR3 protein is CASSLGPENEKLFF. Written as DNA, the CDR3 is TGCGCCAGCAGCTTGGGACCGGAGAATGAAAAACTGTTTTTT.

Remarks on this clone: Other nucleotide sequences from this sample produce the same CDR3. This chain uses TRBV27 with TRBJ2-3; unclear D gene. CDR1 is MNHEY, CDR2 SMNVEV, per germline (reference sequence). The CDR3 length is 11 residues. Trimming pared 9 bases from V and 0 bases from J, leaving 4 bases between. The CDR3 is CASTSTDTQYF. CDR3 bases: TGTGCCAGTACTAGCACAGATACGCAGTATTTT.

The J gene is TRBJ2-5, the V gene TRBV7-2; D call uncertain. TRBJ2-7 matches the DNA end more closely, so the J call is doubtful. In germline, CDR1 is SGHTA, CDR2 FQGNSA. This CDR3 has 15 residues. The CDR3: CASSPSWASSYEQYF. In DNA, the CDR3 is TGTGCCAGCAGCCCCTCGTGGGCGAGCTCCTACGAGCAGTACTTC.

This clone rates as medium-sized (0.01 to 0.1%). Within the sample, other DNA sequences also encode this same CDR3. The chain carries TRBV5-1 and TRBJ1-2, with D possibly matching TRBD1 (6 bases). Germline CDR1 SGHRS, CDR2 YFSETQ. Trimming took off 5 bases at V and 2 bases at J, with 10 bases between the two ends. The CDR3 spans 13 residues. Here the CDR3 DNA reads TGCGCCAGCAGTTTTGGACAGAACTATGGCTACACCTTC. It encodes CASSFGQNYGYTF. Looking up the rest from reference TRBV5-1 and TRBJ1-2 gives the full variable domain: KAGVTQTPRYLIKTRGQQVTLSCSPISGHRSVSWYQQTPGQGLQFLFEYFSETQRNKGNFPGRFSGRQFSNSRSEMNVSTLELGDSALYLCASSFGQNYGYTFGSGTRLTVV.

The V gene is TRBV7-6, the J gene TRBJ1-5; D is ambiguous. The CDR3 runs 15 residues. Trimming took 1 base from V and 7 from J, leaving 14 bases between them. From germline, CDR1 is SGHVS and CDR2 FNYEAQ. The DNA for the CDR3 is TGTGCCAGCAGCTTAGACGGTACCGTGAACCAGCCCCAGCATTTT. It yields the protein CASSLDGTVNQPQHF.

The J gene is TRBJ2-7, the V gene TRBV14, with a weak D call TRBD2 (6 bases). The germline V gene encodes CDR1 SGHDN and CDR2 FVKESK. Deletions cut 2 bases from V and 6 bases from J, with 17 bases between. This CDR3 region has 15 residues. The DNA of the CDR3 is TGTGCCAGCAGCCAAATAGCGGCGGTGGGGTCCGAGCAGTACTTC. It translates to CASSQIAAVGSEQYF.

The chain joins TRBV1 to TRBJ2-1. TRBV1 is an annotated pseudogene. The CDR3 is 13 amino acids. The chain's CDR3 is CTSSQEGRNEQFF. CDR3 in DNA: TGCACCAGCAGCCAAGAAGGTCGGAATGAGCAGTTCTTC.

The CDR3 DNA follows: TGTGCCAGCAGAACGCAGGGAACCGGATCACCCCTCCACTTT. Its translation: CASRTQGTGSPLHF. The chain carries TRBV27 and TRBJ1-6; a weak D match, TRBD1 (5 bases). Germline V gene data show CDR1 as MNHEY and CDR2 as SMNVEV (reference sequence). Trimming left V 6 bases short and J 10 bases short, with 16 bases between. This CDR3 has 14 amino acids.

The chain carries TRBV10-2 and TRBJ2-2; D may correspond to TRBD1 or TRBD2 (6 bases each). Trimming cost V 8 bases and J 6 bases, with 16 bases left between them. Germline CDR1 and CDR2: WSHSY and SAAADI. The CDR3 sequence is 14 residues long. For the CDR3, the DNA is TGCGCCAGCGTGGGGGGCCTGACCCCCGGGGAGCTGTTTTTT. As protein: CASVGGLTPGELFF.

The chain employs TRBV5-1 and TRBJ1-2; the D gene is possibly TRBD1 (5 bases). CDR3 size: 14 residues. Germline CDR1 reads SGHRS; CDR2 reads YFSETQ. Trimming shortened V by 0 bases and J by 8 bases, and 14 bases separated the two germline ends. CDR3: CASSLAREGSGYTF. The CDR3 coding sequence is TGCGCCAGCAGCTTGGCCAGGGAAGGGAGCGGCTACACCTTC. Based on the CDR3 plus reference TRBV5-1 and TRBJ1-2, the full variable domain is KAGVTQTPRYLIKTRGQQVTLSCSPISGHRSVSWYQQTPGQGLQFLFEYFSETQRNKGNFPGRFSGRQFSNSRSEMNVSTLELGDSALYLCASSLAREGSGYTFGSGTRLTVV.

The J gene is TRBJ2-7, the V gene TRBV27; D may be TRBD1 (5 bases). Germline CDR1 MNHEY, CDR2 SMNVEV (reference sequence). There are 16 residues in the CDR3. V was trimmed by 4 bases and J by 1 base, leaving 17 bases between them. CDR3 nucleotides: TGTGCCAGCAGTTCCCCCTCTGGGCAGGGTTCCTACGAGCAGTACTTC. Translation gives CASSSPSGQGSYEQYF.

The chain uses TRBV4-1 and TRBJ2-2; tentatively, D is TRBD1 (5 bases). The length of the CDR3 is 15 residues. Trimming took off 3 bases at V and 5 bases at J, with 13 bases between the two ends. CDR1 and CDR2 (germline): MGHRA, YSYEKL. The CDR3, as DNA: TGCGCCAGCAGCCATCCCACAGGAAGAACCGGGGAGCTGTTTTTT. Translated: CASSHPTGRTGELFF.

V and J are TRBV10-2 and TRBJ1-2; the match to TRBD1 covers 7 bases. V gave up 6 bases and J gave up 7 bases; unmatched junction bases: 8. CDR3 length: 13 amino acids. Per the germline V gene, CDR1 is WSHSY and CDR2 is SAAADI. The CDR3 bases are TGCGCCAGCAGCGACAGGGCGGATGCTGGCTACACCTTC. Translating it yields CASSDRADAGYTF.